One and the same sample provided the 18 T cell receptor beta chains below, sequenced in a study of blood T cell repertoires in COVID-19. Profiling relied on immunoSEQ multiplex PCR, and the TCRdb table lists in-frame clones only, not all of them. The profile covers 200,000 to 250,000 clones, with roughly 87% appearing a single time and about a tenth taken by the ten largest. The material sequenced was PBMCs or T cells enriched from blood (not recorded which). Receptors originate from a man aged 25-40 years who had recovered from COVID-19.

V usage is TRBV6-5 and J usage is TRBJ2-7; the match to TRBD1 covers 9 bases. Germline CDR1 and CDR2: MNHEY and SVGAGI. There are 15 residues in the CDR3. The J segment lost 4 bases and the V segment lost 2 bases, leaving 6 bases of the junction unmatched. This CDR3 is CASSYRDRVVYEQYF. The CDR3 DNA is TGTGCCAGCAGTTACCGGGACAGGGTTGTGTACGAGCAGTACTTC.

This clone was found a few times. The chain employs TRBV5-1 and TRBJ2-1, with 7 nucleotides matching TRBD2. CDR3 length: 15 residues. The trim removed 3 bases at V and 7 bases at J, leaving 10 bases unmatched. The germline V gene has CDR1 SGHRS and CDR2 YFSETQ. The DNA for the CDR3 is TGCGCCAGCAGCTCCGGAATAGCGGGCCCTAATGAGCAGTTCTTC. This translates into CASSSGIAGPNEQFF.

This clone was seen only once. The CDR3 region is CASSRDRSRSGNTIYF. The CDR3 bases are TGTGCCAGTAGTAGGGACAGGTCTCGGTCTGGAAACACCATATATTTT. The chain couples TRBV19 to TRBJ1-3; 8 bases map to TRBD1. V gave up 4 bases and J gave up 1 base; unmatched junction bases: 6. The CDR3 extends over 16 amino acids. Germline CDR1 is LNHDA and CDR2 is SQIVND (reference sequence). The full variable domain, with the rest looked up from reference TRBV19 and TRBJ1-3, is DGGITQSPKYLFRKEGQNVTLSCEQNLNHDAMYWYRQDPGQGLRLIYYSQIVNDFQKGDIAEGYSVSREKKESFPLTVTSAQKNPTAFYLCASSRDRSRSGNTIYFGEGSWLTVV.

The chain carries TRBV19 and TRBJ2-7, with 9 positions matching TRBD1. The V gene end was trimmed by 3 bases and the J gene end by 5 bases; junction bases not matched to a gene: 8. Per the germline V gene, CDR1 is LNHDA and CDR2 is SQIVND (reference sequence). The CDR3 covers 15 residues. The CDR3 is CASSIRTGQGNEQYF. Written as DNA, the CDR3 is TGTGCCAGTAGTATCCGGACGGGACAGGGTAACGAGCAGTACTTC.

Only one count was recorded for this clone. The V call is TRBV5-6, the J call TRBJ1-3, with D possibly matching TRBD1 (5 bases). The ends were cut back, 2 bases at V and 0 bases at J, with 18 bases in the middle. Germline CDR1 and CDR2: SGHDT and YYEEEE. This CDR3 has 18 amino acids. The DNA of the CDR3 is TGTGCCAGCAGCTTACTGTGGGGGGAAATATCCTCTGGAAACACCATATATTTT. It specifies CASSLLWGEISSGNTIYF.

The rearrangement joins TRBV28 to TRBJ2-2; 11 nucleotides match TRBD2. Germline assignment: CDR1 MDHEN and CDR2 SYDVKM. The CDR3 sequence is 16 residues long. V lost 4 bases and J lost 0; bases outside the gene matches: 1. The CDR3 loop is CASSSSGRPNTGELFF. CDR3 bases: TGTGCCAGCAGTTCTAGCGGGAGGCCGAACACCGGGGAGCTGTTTTTT.

The V call is TRBV30, the J call TRBJ2-3; D perhaps matches TRBD1 (5 bases). Germline CDR1 GTSNPN, CDR2 SVGIG (reference sequence). V was trimmed by 5 bases and J by 2 bases, leaving 8 bases between them. This CDR3 contains 12 residues. The CDR3 spells CAWGAFTDTQYF. In DNA form, the CDR3 reads TGTGCCTGGGGGGCCTTCACAGATACGCAGTATTTT.

The gene calls are TRBV2 and TRBJ2-2; TRBD1 aligns across 7 bases. Germline CDR1 reads SNHLY; CDR2 reads FYNNEI. The CDR3 has 14 amino acids. With 4 bases clipped from V and 5 bases from J, the junction kept 4 bases outside the gene matches. CDR3 coding DNA: TGTGCCAGCAGTGTTAGGACAGGAACCGGGGAGCTGTTTTTT. Protein sequence: CASSVRTGTGELFF.

The rearrangement joins TRBV5-1 to TRBJ2-3; a weak D match, TRBD1 (6 bases). Germline lookup yields CDR1 SGHRS and CDR2 YFSETQ. The germline V and J ends were trimmed by 0 bases and 2 bases, with 10 bases remaining between them. The CDR3 runs to 15 residues. The CDR3 DNA follows: TGCGCCAGCAGCTTGGTACAGGGTACCACAGATACGCAGTATTTT. Its translation is CASSLVQGTTDTQYF.

V is TRBV5-8 and J is TRBJ1-5; 10 bases agree with TRBD1. The V gene's germline CDR1 is SGHTS and CDR2 YDEGEE. This CDR3 contains 15 residues. The ends lost 3 bases at V and 3 bases at J; junction bases unmatched: 3. The CDR3 nucleotides read TGTGCCAGCAGCTCGGGACAGGGGCACAATCAGCCCCAGCATTTT. Its protein product is CASSSGQGHNQPQHF. The variable domain in full, with the rest retrieved from reference TRBV5-8 and TRBJ1-5, is EAGVTQSPTHLIKTRGQQATLRCSPISGHTSVYWYQQALGLGLQFLLWYDEGEERNRGNFPPRFSGRQFPNYSSELNVNALELEDSALYLCASSSGQGHNQPQHFGDGTRLSIL.

The chain carries TRBV6-5 and TRBJ1-1, with a weak D call TRBD1 (6 bases). V was pared by 5 bases and J by 2 bases, with 15 bases between. Germline values: CDR1 MNHEY, CDR2 SVGAGI. CDR3 length: 15 residues. CDR3 coding DNA: TGTGCCAGCAGTCTTACCGGGACACCCAACACTGAAGCTTTCTTT. Translating it yields CASSLTGTPNTEAFF.

The chain joins TRBV18 to TRBJ2-7; tentative D call: TRBD2 (6 bases). V lost 6 bases and J 3 bases, leaving 15 bases between the germline ends. Germline V gives CDR1 KGHSH, CDR2 LQKENI. The CDR3 consists of 14 residues. CDR3: CASSLGGTNYEQYF. CDR3 DNA sequence: TGTGCCAGCTCGCTTGGAGGGACCAACTACGAGCAGTACTTC.

The chain combines TRBV15 with TRBJ2-1; 12 bases line up with TRBD1. The trim removed 8 bases at V and 9 bases at J, leaving 2 bases unmatched. The germline gives CDR1 LNHNV, CDR2 YYDKDF (reference sequence). The CDR3 runs 12 residues. The CDR3 reads CATGTGGFEQFF. CDR3 nucleotides: TGTGCCACCGGGACAGGGGGCTTTGAGCAGTTCTTC.

This rearrangement joins TRBV6-5 to TRBJ2-3; D is perhaps TRBD1 (6 bases). Germline V lookup: CDR1 MNHEY, CDR2 SVGAGI. V lost 2 bases, J lost 8 bases, and 20 bases lay in between. The CDR3 extends over 16 amino acids. CDR3 bases: TGTGCCAGCAGTTACCGGTCGGACAGCCTGGCGGGTACGCAGTATTTT. Amino acids: CASSYRSDSLAGTQYF.

The chain combines TRBV28 with TRBJ2-7; TRBD2 agrees at 10 bases. Losses at the gene ends were 10 bases for V and 0 bases for J; bases not matched to a gene: 9. Germline lookup yields CDR1 MDHEN and CDR2 SYDVKM. The CDR3 totals 15 residues. DNA for the CDR3: TGTGCCACCCAAGCCAGCGGGAGGGGCTCCTACGAGCAGTACTTC. It is translated as CATQASGRGSYEQYF.

As concerns this clone: Compared with germline, one end of the junction differs, possibly owing to a read error. V is TRBV7-7 and J is TRBJ2-5, with TRBD2 identical over 12 bases. The length of the CDR3 is 15 residues. Germline lookup yields CDR1 SSHAT and CDR2 FNYEAQ (reference sequence). The CDR3 sequence: CASSLGLAGIETQYF. The CDR3 DNA sequence: TGTGCTAGCAGCTTAGGACTAGCGGGGATAGAGACCCAGTACTTC.

This chain joins TRBV27 and TRBJ2-3; 9 bases are a match to TRBD2. The CDR3 loop spans 20 amino acids. Germline trimming cut 5 bases from V and 2 bases from J; bases unmatched to any gene: 20. CDR1 and CDR2 (germline): MNHEY, SMNVEV (reference sequence). CDR3 DNA: TGTGCCAGCAGTACCCGCCGCGTCGGGCTAGCGGGGCTGAACACAGATACGCAGTATTTT. Protein sequence: CASSTRRVGLAGLNTDTQYF.

This chain links TRBV25-1 with TRBJ1-4; D is perhaps TRBD1 (5 bases). Trimming stripped 8 bases from V and 5 bases from J, with 18 bases between. Germline values: CDR1 MGHDK, CDR2 SYGVNS. The CDR3 length is 15 residues. The CDR3 nucleotides read TGTGCCAGCGCCGACAGCTCCTTCCCAAATGAAAAACTGTTTTTT. It translates to CASADSSFPNEKLFF.